The next 30 T cell receptor beta chains were all read from a single sample in a study of PD-1 blockade in classical Hodgkin lymphoma. Profiling relied on immunoSEQ multiplex PCR, and the TCRdb table lists in-frame clones only, not all of them. The table records 8,500 to 10,000 clones, more than 90% of them present only once. Sample time point: newly diagnosed, previously untreated cHL patient sample. CD8+ T cell isolation from thawed PBMCs was performed by magnetic negative selection. The source material was CD8+ T cells from blood. All receptors come from a human donor with classical Hodgkin lymphoma.

In DNA, the CDR3 is TGTGCCAGCGGGTTGGGAAAGAGCTCTGGAAACACCATATATTTT. Residues: CASGLGKSSGNTIYF. The chain employs TRBV6-5 and TRBJ1-3, with D unclear. Trimming stripped 8 bases from V and 0 bases from J, with 14 bases between. Germline assignment: CDR1 MNHEY and CDR2 SVGAGI. The CDR3 is made up of 15 amino acids.

This clone has a single count. The V call is TRBV6-1, the J call TRBJ2-5; 8 bases fit TRBD2. The junction had 8 bases not matched to a gene; V was cut back by 1 base and J by 4 bases. The CDR3 is 16 amino acids. Germline-derived CDR1 and CDR2 are MNHNS and SASEGT. As DNA, the CDR3 is TGTGCCAGCAGTGAAGTAAGCGGGAGAGGGGGAGAGACCCAGTACTTC. It encodes CASSEVSGRGGETQYF.

This chain uses TRBV27 with TRBJ1-2; weak D call: TRBD1 (6 bases). There are 13 residues in the CDR3. V lost 8 bases and J 8 bases, leaving 18 bases between the germline ends. CDR1 is MNHEY, CDR2 SMNVEV, per germline (reference sequence). For the CDR3, the DNA is TGTGCCAGCCGAAGTGGGGGGGCGCAGGGCTACACCTTC. Its protein is CASRSGGAQGYTF.

This clone was observed once. This sequence joins TRBV28 and TRBJ2-1; TRBD1 matches at 9 bases. This CDR3 is built from 16 residues. From germline, CDR1 is MDHEN and CDR2 SYDVKM. V was clipped by 3 bases and J by 4 bases; unmatched bases: 7. As DNA, the CDR3 is TGTGCCAGCAGTTTTCTACAGGGGGCAGGATACAATGAGCAGTTCTTC. Translating it yields CASSFLQGAGYNEQFF.

In its sample, this clone was seen once. The chain couples TRBV6-1 to TRBJ2-1; D might be TRBD1 (5 bases). With 1 base removed from V and 9 bases from J, the gap between germline ends came to 16 bases. The CDR3 covers 15 residues. The V gene's germline CDR1 is MNHNS and CDR2 SASEGT. CDR3 sequence reads: CASSEGEGAPGEQFF. The CDR3 nucleotides read TGTGCCAGCAGTGAAGGGGAAGGGGCGCCGGGTGAGCAGTTCTTC.

The chain couples TRBV11-2 to TRBJ2-7, with D maybe TRBD2 (5 bases). Trimming stripped 3 bases from V and 1 base from J, with 22 bases between. Germline values: CDR1 SGHAT, CDR2 FQNNGV. CDR3 length equals 18 residues. The CDR3 spells CASSFFLVATTSSYEQYF. In DNA form, the CDR3 reads TGTGCCAGCAGCTTCTTTCTGGTAGCGACGACCTCATCCTACGAGCAGTACTTC.

The chain carries TRBV5-4 and TRBJ2-1, with D perhaps being TRBD1 or TRBD2 (5 bases each). Germline loops: CDR1 SGHNT, CDR2 YYREEE (reference sequence). Trimming cost V 1 base and J 10 bases, with 21 bases left between them. The CDR3 has 16 residues. The CDR3 DNA reads as TGTGCCAGCAGCTTGATACCGGGACCGAAATTCGGCGAGCAGTTCTTC. This gives the protein CASSLIPGPKFGEQFF.

The rearrangement uses TRBV7-9 and TRBJ2-2; D is ambiguous. From germline, CDR1 is SEHNR and CDR2 FQNEAQ (reference sequence). There are 12 residues in the CDR3. Trimming pared 4 bases from V and 3 bases from J, leaving 3 bases between. The CDR3 DNA reads as TGTGCCAGCAGCTCTTACACCGGGGAGCTGTTTTTT. This gives the protein CASSSYTGELFF.

The chain is built from TRBV6-5 and TRBJ1-4, with D uncertain. The CDR3 length is 15 residues. CDR1 MNHEY and CDR2 SVGAGI come from the germline V gene. V lost 6 bases and J lost 0, with 11 bases in between. The CDR3 DNA follows: TGTGCCAGCAGCCCCCTCAATGCAACTAATGAAAAACTGTTTTTT. Translation gives CASSPLNATNEKLFF.

The chain uses TRBV11-2 and TRBJ2-7; D call uncertain. Per germline, CDR1 SGHAT and CDR2 FQNNGV. CDR3 length: 15 amino acids. The ends were cut back, 6 bases at V and 2 bases at J, with 17 bases in the middle. The CDR3 DNA reads TGTGCCAGCAGGCCAGGCCGGCAGCCTACCTACGAGCAGTACTTC. Its translation: CASRPGRQPTYEQYF.

This chain links TRBV18 with TRBJ2-7; TRBD1 matches 9 bases. The CDR3 runs 16 residues. Germline lookup yields CDR1 KGHSH and CDR2 LQKENI. J gave up 2 bases and V 2 bases, and 7 bases lay outside the gene matches. The CDR3 loop is CASSPSPGQGPYEQYF. CDR3 DNA sequence: TGTGCCAGCTCACCATCTCCGGGACAGGGTCCCTACGAGCAGTACTTC.

The J gene is TRBJ2-7, the V gene TRBV13; 8 bases map to TRBD2. With 6 bases clipped from V and 6 bases from J, the junction kept 10 bases outside the gene matches. CDR1 and CDR2 (germline): PRHDT, FYEKMQ (reference sequence). The CDR3 contains 14 residues. CDR3 coding DNA: TGTGCCAGCAGTCCCGGGGGGGGCGTGCGCGAGCAGTACTTC. Protein: CASSPGGGVREQYF.

The chain joins TRBV29-1 to TRBJ2-7; D unresolved. The CDR3 has 14 residues. With 4 bases removed from V and 7 bases from J, the gap between germline ends came to 20 bases. Germline V lookup: CDR1 SQVTM, CDR2 ANQGSEA. The CDR3 region is CSVVVSRIVEEQYF. DNA of the CDR3: TGCAGCGTTGTTGTGTCCAGGATAGTCGAGGAGCAGTACTTC.

This clone was observed a handful of times. J is TRBJ1-1 and V is TRBV25-1; TRBD1 matches 9 bases. The CDR3 contains 14 residues. In germline, CDR1 is MGHDK, CDR2 SYGVNS. J was trimmed by 5 bases and V by 3 bases; bases with no gene match: 4. CDR3 DNA sequence: TGTGCCAGCAGTGACGACAGGGGGAATACTGAAGCTTTCTTT. This translates into CASSDDRGNTEAFF.

The chain recombines TRBV16 with TRBJ1-1, with D unresolved. The CDR3 sequence is 14 residues long. Per the germline V gene, CDR1 is KGHSY and CDR2 is FQNENV. V lost 4 bases, J lost 1 base, and 10 bases lay in between. CDR3 protein: CASSPLTENTEAFF. The CDR3 bases are TGTGCCAGCAGCCCCCTGACCGAGAACACTGAAGCTTTCTTT.

The chain uses TRBV6-1 and TRBJ2-7; D uncertain. Per germline, CDR1 MNHNS and CDR2 SASEGT. Trimming took off 6 bases at V and 2 bases at J, with 11 bases between the two ends. The CDR3 totals 13 residues. In DNA form, the CDR3 reads TGTGCCAGCAGGAAGACACCAACCTACGAGCAGTACTTC. Translating it yields CASRKTPTYEQYF.

The chain couples TRBV5-6 to TRBJ1-2; D not resolved. The ends were cut back, 0 bases at V and 8 bases at J, with 11 bases in the middle. The germline gives CDR1 SGHDT, CDR2 YYEEEE. The CDR3 totals 13 residues. The CDR3 bases are TGTGCCAGCAGCTTGGAGAACCCACCAGGCTACACCTTC. This encodes CASSLENPPGYTF. Variable domain in full (rest from reference TRBV5-6 and TRBJ1-2): DAGVTQSPTHLIKTRGQQVTLRCSPKSGHDTVSWYQQALGQGPQFIFQYYEEEERQRGNFPDRFSGHQFPNYSSELNVNALLLGDSALYLCASSLENPPGYTFGSGTRLTVV.

This clone came up once. The chain employs TRBV5-1 and TRBJ2-7; tentatively, D is TRBD2 (5 bases). V was clipped by 2 bases and J by 2 bases, with 8 bases between them. CDR1 is SGHRS and CDR2 is YFSETQ in the germline V gene. The CDR3 has 13 residues. CDR3: CASSFGVTYEQYF. The CDR3 coding sequence is TGCGCCAGCAGCTTCGGGGTTACCTACGAGCAGTACTTC.

This clone has a single count. DNA of the CDR3: TGTGCCAGTACCAAACGTGGGGCAACTAATGAAAAACTGTTTTTT. Translation gives CASTKRGATNEKLFF. The genes are TRBV19 and TRBJ1-4; D gene ambiguous. The CDR3 sequence is 15 residues long. CDR1 is LNHDA and CDR2 is SQIVND in the germline V gene (reference sequence). Trimming left V 7 bases short and J 0 bases short, with 12 bases between.

The chain uses TRBV5-6 and TRBJ2-6; perhaps TRBD1 as D (5 bases). Germline V gene lookup returns CDR1 SGHDT and CDR2 YYEEEE. This CDR3 is 18 amino acids long. V was cut by 4 bases and J by 0 bases, with 17 bases left in between. CDR3 sequence reads: CASSQGPSPPSGANVLTF. CDR3 bases: TGTGCCAGCAGCCAGGGCCCCTCCCCCCCCTCTGGGGCCAACGTCCTGACTTTC. The variable domain in full, completed from reference TRBV5-6 and TRBJ2-6, reads DAGVTQSPTHLIKTRGQQVTLRCSPKSGHDTVSWYQQALGQGPQFIFQYYEEEERQRGNFPDRFSGHQFPNYSSELNVNALLLGDSALYLCASSQGPSPPSGANVLTFGAGSRLTVL.

The chain employs TRBV5-8 and TRBJ2-1; maybe TRBD2 (5 bases). The CDR3 sequence is 14 residues long. CDR1 and CDR2 (germline): SGHTS, YDEGEE. The V gene lost 2 bases and the J gene lost 9 bases, with 15 bases spanning the gap. In DNA, the CDR3 is TGTGCCAGCAGCTTTCGGACTCTGGTTGGTGAGCAGTTCTTC. Translating gives CASSFRTLVGEQFF.

The chain couples TRBV4-3 to TRBJ2-3; 9 nucleotides match TRBD2. The CDR3 spans 16 residues. Per germline, CDR1 LGHNA and CDR2 YSLEER. J was trimmed by 6 bases and V by 0 bases; bases with no gene match: 7. The CDR3 protein is CASSQDRRGGRDTQYF. CDR3 in DNA: TGCGCCAGCAGCCAAGATCGGCGGGGGGGCCGCGATACGCAGTATTTT.

The V and J genes are TRBV19 and TRBJ1-5, with unresolved D. This CDR3 contains 16 residues. Germline V gives CDR1 LNHDA, CDR2 SQIVND (reference sequence). V shed 2 bases and J shed 4 bases, with 15 bases lying between them. DNA of the CDR3: TGTGCCAGTAGTATACCGACAAGGCGGAAAAATCAGCCCCAGCATTTT. Translated, it gives CASSIPTRRKNQPQHF.

This clone turned up a few times. This chain connects TRBV5-6 to TRBJ2-2; D not resolved. V was shortened by 1 base and J by 3 bases, with 13 bases between the two germline ends. From germline, CDR1 is SGHDT and CDR2 YYEEEE. The CDR3 runs 16 residues. The DNA for the CDR3 is TGTGCCAGCAGCTTGATCCAGCAAGCACACACCGGGGAGCTGTTTTTT. It specifies CASSLIQQAHTGELFF.

This chain links TRBV5-1 with TRBJ2-7; the D is unclear. The CDR3 length is 12 residues. The germline V gene has CDR1 SGHRS and CDR2 YFSETQ. V was shortened by 2 bases and J by 5 bases, with 8 bases between the two germline ends. The CDR3 nucleotides are TGCGCCAGCAGCTTAAGTTTCGACGAGCAGTACTTC. It translates to CASSLSFDEQYF.

The gene calls are TRBV13 and TRBJ2-1; the D is unclear. The V end lost 5 bases, the J end lost 10 bases, and 18 bases lay between the germline ends. The CDR3 runs to 14 residues. Germline V gene lookup returns CDR1 PRHDT and CDR2 FYEKMQ (reference sequence). CDR3 sequence (DNA): TGTGCCAGCAGCCTACGGGCGCCTCACGAAGAGCAGTTCTTC. Its protein is CASSLRAPHEEQFF. Variable domain in full (rest from reference TRBV13 and TRBJ2-1): AAGVIQSPRHLIKEKRETATLKCYPIPRHDTVYWYQQGPGQDPQFLISFYEKMQSDKGSIPDRFSAQQFSDYHSELNMSSLELGDSALYFCASSLRAPHEEQFFGPGTRLTVL.

The J gene is TRBJ2-5, the V gene TRBV6-5, with 8 bases aligning to TRBD2. Germline V gene data show CDR1 as MNHEY and CDR2 as SVGAGI. The CDR3 is 16 residues long. The trim removed 0 bases at V and 4 bases at J, leaving 7 bases unmatched. CDR3 coding DNA: TGTGCCAGCAGTTACTCGATGGGGACTAGTTCAGAGACCCAGTACTTC. Encoded protein: CASSYSMGTSSETQYF.

V is TRBV28 and J is TRBJ2-7, with 9 bases identical to TRBD1. V lost 5 bases, J lost 3 bases, and 5 bases stayed unmatched. From germline, CDR1 is MDHEN and CDR2 SYDVKM. CDR3 size: 14 residues. For the CDR3, the DNA is TGTGCCAGCAGTCCGATGGGACAGGGCTACGAGCAGTACTTC. Its translation: CASSPMGQGYEQYF.

CDR3 in DNA: TGTGCCAGCAGTTACAGGGAGGCAGATACGCAGTATTTT. Amino acids: CASSYREADTQYF. The chain is built from TRBV6-4 and TRBJ2-3, with D possibly called TRBD1 or TRBD2 (6 bases each). V shed 5 bases and J shed 4 bases, with 10 bases lying between them. The CDR3 covers 13 residues. The germline V gene has CDR1 MRHNA and CDR2 SNTAGT.

V is TRBV29-1 and J is TRBJ2-1; D is unclear. Looked up from germline, CDR1 is SQVTM and CDR2 is ANQGSEA. The ends were cut back, 3 bases at V and 4 bases at J, with 10 bases in the middle. This CDR3 region has 13 residues. The CDR3 is CSVDGRSYNEQFF. CDR3 coding DNA: TGCAGCGTTGATGGGCGGTCATACAATGAGCAGTTCTTC.